A selection of T cell receptor beta chains follows, all from one sample in a study of blood T cells in healthy people across ages. TCRdb reprocessed the 5' RACE reads via MiXCR and lists one record per CDR3 protein. The data contain hundreds of thousands of distinct CDR3 sequences, roughly 50% of them singletons. Sequenced material: blood. These TCRs come from a woman aged 55-70 years in good health. The CDR3 runs from the conserved cysteine through the conserved F or W. D genes are given only for firm matches. Clone size is shown for a subset of rows, as once, few, many or a class of expanded clone.

>NA|TRBJ2-7|TRBV6-2/TRBV6-3|NA
TGTGCCAGCAGCGACTCAGGCCGTTCCTACGAGCAGTACTTC
CASSDSGRSYEQYF
>TRBD2|TRBJ2-1|TRBV20-1|NA
TGCAGTGCCGCAAGGACTAGCGGTACGTCCAATGAGCAGTTCTTC
CSAARTSGTSNEQFF
>TRBD2|TRBJ2-7|TRBV25-1|few
TGTGCCAGCAGTGAATCCTGGGCTAGCGGGAGCCACGAGCAGTACTTC
CASSESWASGSHEQYF
>NA|TRBJ1-2|TRBV12-3/TRBV12-4|NA
TGTGCCAGCAGTTTCTCTGGCGGTGGCTACACCTTC
CASSFSGGGYTF
>NA|TRBJ1-2|TRBV12-3/TRBV12-4|many
TGTGCCAGCAGAACACGGGACCGAGCTAACTATGGCTACACCTTC
CASRTRDRANYGYTF
>NA|TRBJ1-2|TRBV7-9|few
TGTGCCAGCCACACGCCGGGGGCGCTTACCCCCTATGGCTACACCTTC
CASHTPGALTPYGYTF
>NA|TRBJ2-3|TRBV7-6|few
TGTGCCAGCAGCGTCTCTAGGGCAGATACGCAGTATTTT
CASSVSRADTQYF
>NA|TRBJ2-5|TRBV9|NA
TGTGCCAGCAGCGGAGCTACAAGTCCCAAGCAGTACTTC
CASSGATSPKQYF
>NA|TRBJ2-2|TRBV3-1|NA
TGTGCCAGCCGCCCCCGGGACGGTTACACCGGGGAGCTGTTTTTT
CASRPRDGYTGELFF
>NA|TRBJ2-5|TRBV7-2|NA
TGTGCCAGCAGCTTAGGGGGCTATCGAGAGACCCAGTACTTC
CASSLGGYRETQYF
>TRBD1|TRBJ1-1|TRBV29-1|few
TGCAGCGGTGGACAGGGAGGTGCGGGTCGGGCTTTCTTT
CSGGQGGAGRAFF
>NA|TRBJ1-2|TRBV2|few
TGTGCCAGCACCGATACGGGGCACTATGGCTACACCTTC
CASTDTGHYGYTF
>TRBD2|TRBJ2-3|TRBV7-2|NA
TGTGCCAGCAACTCAAGATTAGCGGGAGGGCAAGTCGGTACGCAGTATTTT
CASNSRLAGGQVGTQYF
>NA|TRBJ2-1|TRBV3-1|NA
TGTGCCAGCAGCCAAGAGAAGACCGGATGGAGCCGGGGAAAGTTCTTC
CASSQEKTGWSRGKFF
>NA|TRBJ1-2|TRBV9|NA
TGTGCCAGCAGCGTAGACGTCCGCTACACCTTC
CASSVDVRYTF
>NA|TRBJ1-1|TRBV29-1|NA
TGCAGCGTTAGACCGGGAGACGCTGAAGCTTTCTTT
CSVRPGDAEAFF
>TRBD2|TRBJ2-3|TRBV7-2|NA
TGTGCCAGCAACTTCATAGCGGGAGGGCCTAGCACAGATACGCAGTATTTT
CASNFIAGGPSTDTQYF
>NA|TRBJ2-3|TRBV20-1|few
TGCAGTGCTAGAGATCTGGGAGCCGCAGATACGCAGTATTTT
CSARDLGAADTQYF
>NA|TRBJ2-4|TRBV20-1|few
TGCAGTGCTAGAGACCCCGTGGGAGCCAAAAACATTCAGTACTTC
CSARDPVGAKNIQYF
>TRBD1|TRBJ2-7|TRBV29-1|once
TGCAGCGCGGGGGACAGGGTAAACGAGCAGTACTTC
CSAGDRVNEQYF
>TRBD1|TRBJ2-4|TRBV29-1|NA
TGCAGCGTTCAACGGACAGGGGCCCCCGGTCAGTACTTC
CSVQRTGAPGQYF
>TRBD2|TRBJ2-1|TRBV20-1|few
TGCAGTGCTAGAGATTTACCTAGCGGACCTCTTGCTGATGAGCAGTTCTTC
CSARDLPSGPLADEQFF
>TRBD1|TRBJ1-2|TRBV6-2/TRBV6-3|few
TGTGCCAGCAGCCCAGCACAGGGGGCCGGCTATGGCTACACCTTC
CASSPAQGAGYGYTF
>TRBD1|TRBJ2-7|TRBV29-1|NA
TGCAGCGTTGAGGAACAGGGGGGATACGAGCAGTACTTC
CSVEEQGGYEQYF
>NA|TRBJ1-5|TRBV7-2|NA
TGTGCCAGCAGCGCCAAAGGGGGGCTTAGCAATCAGCCCCAGCATTTT
CASSAKGGLSNQPQHF